This T cell receptor (beta chain) was observed in a study of blood T cells in healthy people across ages. The second PCR ran roughly 7 to 12 cycles with a sample-barcoded 5' primer and J-beta primers. TCRdb reprocessed the 5' RACE reads with MiXCR, giving one entry per CDR3 protein. Of roughly 800,000 distinct CDR3 sequences listed, roughly 35% are singletons. The CDR3 sequence is 14 residues long. Trimming left V 4 bases short and J 5 bases short, with 14 bases between. Germline assignment: CDR1 MNHEY and CDR2 SVGEGT. The V and J genes are TRBV6-2 or TRBV6-3 and TRBJ2-5; a weak D match, TRBD1 (5 bases). This TCR was recovered from a man aged 18 to 29 in good health. The sequencing sample was made of blood. The CDR3 DNA reads as TGTGCCAGCAGTTCCGTAGGGGTATGGGAGACCCAGTACTTC. Its translation: CASSSVGVWETQYF.